This T cell receptor beta chain is from a study of blood T cell dynamics during melanoma immunotherapy. Data came from immunoSEQ multiplex PCR; TCRdb stores just in-frame clones and leaves some out. The sample shows some 13,000 clones, roughly nine tenths of them seen only once. As for time point: pre-treatment baseline. Trimming took 5 bases from V and 0 from J, leaving 14 bases between them. Per germline, CDR1 SGHTA and CDR2 FQGTGA. The CDR3 is 15 residues long. The sample was effector memory CD8+ T cells from blood, taken from a patient treated with checkpoint blockade. The rearrangement uses TRBV7-3 and TRBJ2-7, with a weak D call TRBD2 (5 bases). The sequence was obtained from a human donor with melanoma. This CDR3 is CASSLSPGSSYEQYF. In DNA form, the CDR3 reads TGTGCCAGCAGCCTTTCTCCGGGGTCCTCCTACGAGCAGTACTTC. Full variable domain (remainder filled in from reference TRBV7-3 and TRBJ2-7): GAGVSQTPSNKVTEKGKYVELRCDPISGHTALYWYRQSLGQGPEFLIYFQGTGAADDSGLPNDRFFAVRPEGSVSTLKIQRTERGDSAVYLCASSLSPGSSYEQYFGPGTRLTVT.